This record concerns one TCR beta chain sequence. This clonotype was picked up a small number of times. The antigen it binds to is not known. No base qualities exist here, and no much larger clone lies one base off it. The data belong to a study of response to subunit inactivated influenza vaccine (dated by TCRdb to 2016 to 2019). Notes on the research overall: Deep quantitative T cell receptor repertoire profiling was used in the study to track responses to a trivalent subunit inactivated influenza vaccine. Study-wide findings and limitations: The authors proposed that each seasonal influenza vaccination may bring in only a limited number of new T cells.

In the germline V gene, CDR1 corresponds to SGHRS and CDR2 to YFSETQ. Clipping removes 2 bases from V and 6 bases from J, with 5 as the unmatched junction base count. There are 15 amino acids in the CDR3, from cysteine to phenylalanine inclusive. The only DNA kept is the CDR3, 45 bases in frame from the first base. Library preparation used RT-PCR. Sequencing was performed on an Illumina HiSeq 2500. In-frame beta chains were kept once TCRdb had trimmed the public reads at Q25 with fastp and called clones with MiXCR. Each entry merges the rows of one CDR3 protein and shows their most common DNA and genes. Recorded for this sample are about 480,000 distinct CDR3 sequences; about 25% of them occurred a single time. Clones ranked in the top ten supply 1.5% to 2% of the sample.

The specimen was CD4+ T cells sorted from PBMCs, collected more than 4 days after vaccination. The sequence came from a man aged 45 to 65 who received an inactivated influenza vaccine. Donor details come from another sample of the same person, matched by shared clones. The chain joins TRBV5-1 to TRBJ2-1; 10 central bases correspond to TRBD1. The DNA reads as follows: TGCGCCAGCAGCTTTGGACAGGGGGTCTCCAATGAGCAGTTCTTC. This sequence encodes CASSFGQGVSNEQFF.